The text below deals with one TCR beta chain. Its antigen is unidentified. This record belongs to a study of CXCR3-negative and CXCR3-positive naive CD8 T cells. The study, taken as a whole, reports: Both naive subsets, CXCR3-negative and CXCR3-positive, displayed similar TRBV-TRBJ usage, unlike memory cells. Hydrophobicity was higher for TRB CDR3s found in CXCR3-positive naive cells than in CXCR3-negative naive cells. Much lower diversity was found in memory CD8+ cells, while both naive subsets had comparably high diversity.

CD45RO-CCR7+CD27+CD95- was the phenotype of naive CD8+ T cells. This CDR3 has 15 amino acids. From germline, CDR1 is MDHEN and CDR2 SYDVKM. TRB cDNA libraries were made by UMI-labeled 5' RACE. TCRdb derives one entry per CDR3 protein from the 5' RACE reads, leaving out DNA. The record lists 130,000 or so distinct CDR3 sequences, of which the ten most abundant hold less than 0.55%. This sequence joins TRBV28 and TRBJ1-5; no DNA is available, so the TRBD1 call from TCRdb remains unchecked. Sequenced input: naive CXCR3- CD8+ T cells from blood. Subset given: CD45RO-CCR7+CD27+CD95- naive CD8+ T cells lacking CXCR3 (TNR3-). The receptor's source is a human donor in good health. Some clones in this sample may be carry-over from other donors' samples. The CDR3 loop is CASSLGGTRRQPQHF.